These T cell receptor beta chains were read from a single sample in a study of shared clonotypes between healthy human individuals. Repertoires were generated with immunoSEQ multiplex PCR, while TCRdb's copy carries only in-frame clones and drops some. The sample has 950,000 to 1,100,000 clones, approximately 80% seen once. The specimen was memory CD4+ T cells from PBMCs. All receptors derive from a young man in good health. Some clones in this sample may be carry-over from other donors' samples. Each CDR3 is given with its conserved first and last residue. D genes are given only for firm matches. A clone size is listed for some rows: how often the clone was seen (once, few, many), or a class if it is expanded.

v_call	j_call	clone_size	d_call	cdr3_aa	cdr3_nt
TRBV5-1	TRBJ1-1	.	.	CASSLASGSLNYMNTEAFF	TGCGCCAGCAGCTTGGCCTCGGGCAGCCTGAACTATATGAACACTGAAGCTTTCTTT
TRBV7-8	TRBJ2-5	.	TRBD2	CASSTGLFQETQYF	TGTGCCAGCAGCACGGGACTATTCCAAGAGACCCAGTACTTC
TRBV7-9	TRBJ2-7	many	TRBD1	CASSTQGASIYEQYF	TGTGCCAGCAGTACGCAGGGGGCAAGTATCTACGAGCAGTACTTC
TRBV18	TRBJ1-5	.	.	CASSSDWGQPQHF	TGTGCCAGCTCATCGGACTGGGGGCAGCCCCAGCATTTT
TRBV13	TRBJ2-7	.	TRBD2	CASSLEASGRREQYF	TGTGCCAGCAGCTTAGAAGCTAGCGGGAGGCGCGAGCAGTACTTC
TRBV5-4	TRBJ2-5	.	.	CASSLPQETQYF	TGTGCCAGCAGCTTACCCCAAGAGACCCAGTACTTC
TRBV30	TRBJ2-6	.	.	CAWSPNSASGANVLTF	TGTGCCTGGAGTCCCAATAGCGCCTCTGGGGCCAACGTCCTGACTTTC
TRBV7-3	TRBJ2-1	.	.	CASSLGPGNEQFF	TGTGCCAGCAGCTTAGGCCCGGGCAATGAGCAGTTCTTC
TRBV4-1	TRBJ2-1	.	.	CASSRLLAESYNEQFF	TGCGCCAGCTCTCGGCTTCTTGCGGAATCCTACAATGAGCAGTTCTTC
TRBV27	TRBJ1-1	.	TRBD1	CASSLRGQYTEAFF	TGTGCCAGCAGTTTAAGGGGGCAATACACTGAAGCTTTCTTT
TRBV28	TRBJ1-1	many	.	CASSSHGTQGMNTEAFF	TGTGCCAGCAGCTCTCACGGGACCCAGGGAATGAACACTGAAGCTTTCTTT
TRBV28	TRBJ1-4	.	.	CASGQNEKLFF	TGTGCCAGCGGTCAGAATGAAAAACTGTTTTTT
TRBV6-1	TRBJ1-6	.	TRBD1	CASSQTGAVSPLHF	TGTGCCAGCAGCCAGACAGGGGCGGTCTCACCCCTCCACTTT
TRBV19	TRBJ2-2	once	TRBD1	CASSLRGPGELFF	TGTGCCAGTAGCCTCAGGGGGCCCGGGGAGCTGTTTTTT
TRBV28	TRBJ2-2	.	.	CASSHPVVVRTGELFF	TGTGCCAGCAGCCATCCCGTCGTGGTGCGCACCGGGGAGCTGTTTTTT
TRBV7-9	TRBJ2-5	.	.	CASSFYGPDQETQYF	TGTGCCAGCAGCTTCTATGGCCCGGACCAAGAGACCCAGTACTTC
TRBV15	TRBJ1-1	.	.	CATSRGVVNAEAFF	TGTGCCACCAGCAGAGGAGTAGTGAACGCTGAAGCTTTCTTT
TRBV5-1	TRBJ1-6	.	.	CASQTWSSYNSPLHF	TGCGCCAGTCAAACTTGGAGCTCCTATAATTCACCCCTCCACTTT
TRBV15	TRBJ1-1	.	.	CATSREFGLNTEAFF	TGTGCCACCAGCAGGGAATTTGGGTTGAACACTGAAGCTTTCTTT
TRBV7-6	TRBJ1-2	.	TRBD1	CASSDKGQALEGYTF	TGTGCCAGCAGCGACAAAGGACAGGCCCTGGAGGGCTACACCTTC
TRBV28	TRBJ2-7	.	.	CASRESRYEQYF	TGTGCCAGCCGGGAGTCCCGCTACGAGCAGTACTTC
TRBV7-8	TRBJ2-3	.	.	CASSLAFRDTQYF	TGTGCCAGCAGCTTAGCGTTCCGGGATACGCAGTATTTT
TRBV19	TRBJ1-1	few	.	CVSSITGGTEAFF	TGTGTCAGTAGTATTACAGGTGGCACTGAAGCTTTCTTT